The clone carrying this TCR beta chain appeared a single time. Its antigen is as yet unknown. Documented treatment: approximately 18 received Ad26.COV2.S at low or high dose, single or two shots; five or six received placebo; per-sample allocation not given. Material that was analyzed had been drawn on day 63 after the first vaccine or placebo injection. The sample is drawn from a study of Ad26.COV2.S vaccination and SARS-CoV-2 variants. Looking at the study overall: Among those in the COV1001 Ad26.COV2.S trial arm was the donor.

V gave up 3 bases and J gave up 7 bases; unmatched junction bases: 5. Germline loops: CDR1 LGHDT, CDR2 YNNKEL (reference sequence). This CDR3 region has 15 residues. The method was immunoSEQ multiplex PCR; TCRdb's version includes in-frame clones alone and lacks a portion of them. The sample yields 200,000 to 300,000 clones, 85% to 90% seen once. Study-wide points: The study found similar non-spike TCR breadth in vaccine and placebo recipients. Vaccinees displayed broader spike-specific TCR repertoires than placebo recipients.

The starting material was peripheral blood, obtained in a trial of Ad26.COV2.S vaccine versus placebo. The V and J genes are TRBV3-1 (or the pseudogene TRBV3-2) and TRBJ2-7; 14 bases are shared with TRBD2. The receptor was isolated from a person aged 18-60 years who received the Ad26.COV2.S COVID-19 vaccine or a placebo. CDR3 in DNA: TGTGCCAGCAGCCAGACTAGCGGGAGGGCCGGAGAGCAGTACTTC. Its translation is CASSQTSGRAGEQYF.